These 10 T cell receptor beta chains came from one sample sequenced in a study of blood T cell repertoires in COVID-19 (dated by TCRdb to between 2020 and 2021). Libraries were prepared through the immunoSEQ multiplex PCR assay. TCRdb took this table from immuneACCESS and kept in-frame rearrangements with V and J called. Such tables lack part of the clones; where checked against another copy, unresolved V genes explain under half of the gap, and the rest is unexplained. The sample includes around 140,000 clones, with just under 80% observed a single time. Together, the top ten hold around 1.8% of the sample. The sample comprised peripheral blood. All receptors come from a woman aged 55-70 years with acute or convalescent COVID-19.

This sequence joins TRBV28 and TRBJ1-1; weak D call: TRBD1 (6 bases). Trimming took 2 bases from V and 0 from J, leaving 19 bases between them. The CDR3 has 18 amino acids. Germline V CDR1 and CDR2: MDHEN, SYDVKM. CDR3 sequence reads: CASSLRGGGKSMNTEAFF. CDR3 nucleotide sequence: TGTGCCAGCAGTTTAAGGGGGGGCGGTAAATCCATGAACACTGAAGCTTTCTTT.

The V call is TRBV28, the J call TRBJ1-5, with TRBD1 identical over 9 bases. V gave up 7 bases and J gave up 7 bases; unmatched junction bases: 8. The CDR3 runs 14 residues. The germline V gene encodes CDR1 MDHEN and CDR2 SYDVKM. The CDR3 region has the DNA TGTGCCAGCACTTCTCCTACAGGGGGCCAGCCCCAGCATTTT. It is translated as CASTSPTGGQPQHF.

The J gene is TRBJ2-1, the V gene TRBV19; no definite D call. Germline V gene lookup returns CDR1 LNHDA and CDR2 SQIVND (reference sequence). This CDR3 has 12 amino acids. V was pared by 6 bases and J by 6 bases, with 9 bases between. CDR3 DNA: TGTGCCAGTAGCGATTCGGGCAATGAGCAGTTCTTC. This sequence encodes CASSDSGNEQFF.

The chain uses TRBV11-1 and TRBJ2-1; 8 bases agree with TRBD2. The CDR3 length is 16 residues. Germline values: CDR1 SGHAT, CDR2 FQDESV (reference sequence). Trimming removed 3 bases from V and 8 bases from J; junction bases left unmatched: 12. The CDR3 DNA is TGTGCCAGCAGCTTTAGCATCGGGAGGGCCGAGTATGAGCAGTTCTTC. It codes for CASSFSIGRAEYEQFF.

The V gene is TRBV9, the J gene TRBJ2-5; 15 nucleotides align to TRBD2. This CDR3 contains 18 residues. The ends lost 2 bases at V and 5 bases at J; junction bases unmatched: 10. Looked up from germline, CDR1 is SGDLS and CDR2 is YYNGEE. CDR3 sequence: CASSVKGLAGGLGETQYF. The CDR3 bases are TGTGCCAGCAGCGTGAAGGGACTAGCGGGAGGACTTGGGGAGACCCAGTACTTC.

The gene calls are TRBV7-9 and TRBJ1-4, with D tentatively TRBD1 (6 bases). The CDR3 is 15 residues long. V was cut by 5 bases and J by 5 bases, with 15 bases left in between. Germline assignment: CDR1 SEHNR and CDR2 FQNEAQ (reference sequence). CDR3 residues: CASSQGDTLNEKLFF. In DNA form, the CDR3 reads TGTGCCAGCAGCCAAGGGGACACACTCAATGAAAAACTGTTTTTT.

The chain recombines TRBV5-1 with TRBJ2-1, with 7 bases lining up with TRBD1. CDR3 size: 14 residues. Germline CDR1 reads SGHRS; CDR2 reads YFSETQ. V dropped 1 base and J dropped 12; count of bases not matched to a gene: 10. CDR3 in amino acids: CASSLRTGSPAQFF. CDR3 coding DNA: TGCGCCAGCAGCTTGCGGACAGGTTCTCCGGCGCAGTTCTTC.

This clone came up a few times. The genes are TRBV30 and TRBJ2-7; D is possibly TRBD1 (6 bases). The CDR3 extends over 14 amino acids. Deletions cut 5 bases from V and 4 bases from J, with 18 bases between. Per the germline V gene, CDR1 is GTSNPN and CDR2 is SVGIG (reference sequence). CDR3 nucleotide sequence: TGTGCCTGGGGACTTTGGACAGAACGGTACGAGCAGTACTTC. Translating gives CAWGLWTERYEQYF.

This clone was counted once. This chain connects TRBV27 to TRBJ2-7; 7 nucleotides agree with TRBD1. The CDR3 has 14 residues. Trimming cost V 6 bases and J 5 bases; bases outside gene matches: 10. Germline V CDR1 and CDR2: MNHEY, SMNVEV (reference sequence). DNA of the CDR3: TGTGCCAGCAGGAGGGGGCAGGTTTACGACGAGCAGTACTTC. Encoded protein: CASRRGQVYDEQYF.

V usage is TRBV6-5 and J usage is TRBJ2-1, with 8 bases matching TRBD2. Germline CDR1 MNHEY, CDR2 SVGAGI. V trimming: 2 bases; J trimming: 2 bases; junction bases outside the gene matches: 2. The CDR3 extends over 15 amino acids. In DNA form, the CDR3 reads TGTGCCAGCAGTTACGGGACTAGTACCTACAATGAGCAGTTCTTC. It specifies CASSYGTSTYNEQFF.